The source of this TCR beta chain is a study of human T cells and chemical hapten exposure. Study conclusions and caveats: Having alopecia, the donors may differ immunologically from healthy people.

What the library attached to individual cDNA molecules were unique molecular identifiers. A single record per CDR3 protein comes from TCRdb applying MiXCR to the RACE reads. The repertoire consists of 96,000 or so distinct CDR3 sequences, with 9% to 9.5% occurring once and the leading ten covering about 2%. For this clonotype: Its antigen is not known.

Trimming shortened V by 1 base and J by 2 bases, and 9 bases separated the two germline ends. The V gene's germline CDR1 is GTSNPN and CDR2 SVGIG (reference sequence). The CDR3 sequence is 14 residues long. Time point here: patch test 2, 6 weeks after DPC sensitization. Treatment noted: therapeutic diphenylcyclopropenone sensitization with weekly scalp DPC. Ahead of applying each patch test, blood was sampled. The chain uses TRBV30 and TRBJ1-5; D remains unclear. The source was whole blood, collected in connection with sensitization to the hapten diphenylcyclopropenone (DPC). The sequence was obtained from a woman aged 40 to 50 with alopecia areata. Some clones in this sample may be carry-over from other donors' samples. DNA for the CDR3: TGTGCCTGGAGTGGCCTGGACGGCAATCAGCCCCAGCATTTT. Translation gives CAWSGLDGNQPQHF.